Following are 27 T cell receptor beta chains from one sample sequenced in a study of T cell repertoires in cytomegalovirus infection (dated by TCRdb to between 2018 and 2021). TCRdb shows the sequencer as Illumina HiSeq 1500. In-frame beta chains were kept once TCRdb had trimmed the public reads at Q25 with fastp and called clones with MiXCR. Rows are unified per CDR3 protein, each entry keeping the most common DNA and genes. For this sample there are about 300,000 distinct CDR3 sequences; roughly a tenth appear just once. Around 2.6% of the sample belongs to the ten largest clones. Sequences were obtained from PBMCs. The receptors derive from a human donor in good health (CMV status not recorded). Some clones in this sample may be carry-over from other donors' samples.

Ten or more counts support this clonotype. The V call is TRBV7-8, the J call TRBJ2-1; 7 nucleotides agree with TRBD2. Trimming removed 6 bases from V and 8 bases from J; junction bases left unmatched: 13. Germline lookup yields CDR1 SGHVS and CDR2 FQNEAQ. The CDR3 consists of 15 residues. CDR3 DNA sequence: TGTGCCAGCAGGATTACCGGGACTAAATCTTATGAGCAGTTCTTC. Translation gives CASRITGTKSYEQFF.

The sample holds many counts of this clonotype. The chain has TRBV5-5 and TRBJ2-2; D not certain. Germline values: CDR1 SGHKS, CDR2 YYEKEE (reference sequence). There are 17 residues in the CDR3. V lost 1 base to trimming and J lost 0 bases, with 13 bases between them. As DNA, the CDR3 is TGTGCCAGCAGCTTGTGGGGTGACACCACGAACACCGGGGAGCTGTTTTTT. As protein: CASSLWGDTTNTGELFF. Together with reference TRBV5-5 and TRBJ2-2, the CDR3 gives the full variable domain: DAGVTQSPTHLIKTRGQQVTLRCSPISGHKSVSWYQQVLGQGPQFIFQYYEKEERGRGNFPDRFSARQFPNYSSELNVNALLLGDSALYLCASSLWGDTTNTGELFFGEGSRLTVL.

This clonotype was observed at least ten times. The CDR3 DNA is TGTGCCAGCAGTCCCAGACTGAGAGGTCCCGAGCAGTACGTC. Translating gives CASSPRLRGPEQYV. The V call is TRBV28, the J call TRBJ2-7; D remains ambiguous. This CDR3 spans 14 amino acids. Trimming removed 5 bases from V and 6 bases from J, with 17 bases in between. Germline V gene data show CDR1 as MDHEN and CDR2 as SYDVKM.

This clonotype came up many times. The rearrangement links TRBV7-2 to TRBJ1-1; D uncertain. V dropped 5 bases and J dropped 5 bases, with 15 bases sitting between them. Germline CDR1 is SGHTA and CDR2 is FQGNSA. The CDR3 has 14 amino acids. CDR3 DNA sequence: TGTGCCAGCAGCCCACTACGATACGGTACTGAAGCTTTCTTT. This sequence encodes CASSPLRYGTEAFF.

The chain has TRBV20-1 and TRBJ2-3; D uncertain. V was trimmed by 1 base and J by 10 bases, leaving 18 bases between them. The V gene's germline CDR1 is DFQATT and CDR2 SNEGSKA (reference sequence). The CDR3 runs to 14 residues. CDR3 region: CSARVPPIGKAQYF. CDR3 nucleotide sequence: TGCAGTGCTAGAGTCCCCCCGATCGGAAAAGCGCAGTATTTT.

This clonotype came up many times. The rearrangement links TRBV7-3 to TRBJ2-1; D unresolved. V lost 5 bases to trimming and J lost 6 bases, with 5 bases between them. The CDR3 sequence is 11 residues long. Germline loops: CDR1 SGHTA, CDR2 FQGTGA. DNA for the CDR3: TGTGCCAGCAGCGCAAGCAATGAGCAGTTCTTC. It is translated as CASSASNEQFF.

This clonotype was counted only a few times. The chain recombines TRBV20-1 with TRBJ1-2, with D possibly matching TRBD1 (6 bases). Germline V gives CDR1 DFQATT, CDR2 SNEGSKA (reference sequence). This CDR3 has 15 residues. V lost 0 bases, J lost 8 bases, and 19 bases lay in between. CDR3 residues: CSARDTYSQGRGYTF. The CDR3 DNA sequence: TGCAGTGCTAGAGATACCTATTCACAGGGAAGAGGCTACACCTTC.

This clonotype was picked up many times. The chain recombines TRBV29-1 with TRBJ2-1; D might be TRBD2 (5 bases). This CDR3 comprises 13 residues. Germline lookup yields CDR1 SQVTM and CDR2 ANQGSEA. Trimming took off 3 bases at V and 0 bases at J, with 6 bases between the two ends. This CDR3 reads CSVDGDSYNEQFF. The CDR3 DNA is TGCAGCGTTGACGGGGACTCCTACAATGAGCAGTTCTTC.

There are many counts of this clonotype. The rearrangement links TRBV28 to TRBJ2-3; 7 bases are shared with TRBD1. J gave up 0 bases and V 6 bases, and 6 bases lay outside the gene matches. Germline lookup yields CDR1 MDHEN and CDR2 SYDVKM. The CDR3 runs 15 residues. The CDR3 bases are TGTGCCAGCAGCTCACAGGGGCAGAGCACAGATACGCAGTATTTT. This codes for CASSSQGQSTDTQYF. Filled out from reference TRBV28 and TRBJ2-3, the complete variable domain reads DVKVTQSSRYLVKRTGEKVFLECVQDMDHENMFWYRQDPGLGLRLIYFSYDVKMKEKGDIPEGYSVSREKKERFSLILESASTNQTSMYLCASSSQGQSTDTQYFGPGTRLTVL.

This clonotype appeared many times. The chain combines TRBV7-6 with TRBJ1-1; D is unresolved. The CDR3 spans 16 residues. The germline V and J ends were trimmed by 1 base and 2 bases, with 14 bases remaining between them. Germline-derived CDR1 and CDR2 are SGHVS and FNYEAQ. CDR3 loop: CASSLVPQEGNTEAFF. The CDR3 nucleotides are TGTGCCAGCAGCTTAGTGCCCCAGGAGGGAAACACTGAAGCTTTCTTT.

This clonotype has at least ten counts. This chain uses TRBV7-6 with TRBJ1-5; 8 bases align to TRBD1. The V gene's germline CDR1 is SGHVS and CDR2 FNYEAQ. The CDR3 consists of 18 residues. The V and J ends lost 1 base and 2 bases, in that order; junction bases with no gene match: 10. CDR3 sequence reads: CASSLVAKNRGGNQPQHF. CDR3 DNA: TGTGCCAGCAGCTTAGTAGCGAAAAACAGGGGGGGCAATCAGCCCCAGCATTTT.

This clonotype was seen repeatedly, ten times or more. The rearrangement uses TRBV10-3 and TRBJ2-2, with D possibly being TRBD2 (5 bases). Germline CDR1 and CDR2: ENHRY and SYGVKD. Trimming shortened V by 6 bases and J by 3 bases, and 17 bases separated the two germline ends. The CDR3 is 16 residues long. Here the CDR3 DNA reads TGTGCCATCAGCGCTTTGGCGGGCCGGGACACCGGGGAGCTGTTTTTT. This codes for CAISALAGRDTGELFF.

At least ten counts were recorded for this clonotype. The rearrangement uses TRBV7-2 and TRBJ2-2, with D possibly matching TRBD2 (5 bases). The germline CDR1 and CDR2 sequences are SGHTA and FQGNSA. Trimming removed 4 bases at V and 0 bases at J, with 9 bases between. This CDR3 has 15 amino acids. The CDR3 loop is CASSWRTPNTGELFF. DNA for the CDR3: TGTGCCAGCAGCTGGAGGACCCCGAACACCGGGGAGCTGTTTTTT.

This clonotype was observed at least ten times. The V call is TRBV5-1, the J call TRBJ1-1; a weak D match, TRBD1 (6 bases). The CDR3 is made up of 15 amino acids. Germline CDR1 reads SGHRS; CDR2 reads YFSETQ. V shed 4 bases and J shed 2 bases, with 15 bases lying between them. The DNA for the CDR3 is TGCGCCAGCAGCCCGACCGGGACAAGCAACACTGAAGCTTTCTTT. It translates to CASSPTGTSNTEAFF. Complete variable domain (other parts from reference TRBV5-1 and TRBJ1-1): KAGVTQTPRYLIKTRGQQVTLSCSPISGHRSVSWYQQTPGQGLQFLFEYFSETQRNKGNFPGRFSGRQFSNSRSEMNVSTLELGDSALYLCASSPTGTSNTEAFFGQGTRLTVV.

V gene TRBV29-1 combines with J gene TRBJ2-1; D unresolved. CDR3 length equals 14 residues. Germline V gene data show CDR1 as SQVTM and CDR2 as ANQGSEA. Trimming shortened V by 7 bases and J by 5 bases, and 18 bases separated the two germline ends. This chain's CDR3 is CSAGSAHPNNEQFF. CDR3 nucleotide sequence: TGCAGCGCCGGCTCGGCACACCCGAACAATGAGCAGTTCTTC.

This clonotype appeared many times. In DNA, the CDR3 is TGTGCCAGCACCCCGGGACTTCAATACAATGAGCAGTTCTTC. This gives the protein CASTPGLQYNEQFF. V and J are TRBV6-1 and TRBJ2-1, with TRBD2 as a possible D gene (6 bases). This CDR3 contains 14 residues. The V and J ends lost 7 bases and 4 bases respectively, with 14 bases between them. CDR1 and CDR2 from the germline V gene are MNHNS and SASEGT.

The table lists this clonotype with a few counts. The junction departs from germline at one end; a sequencing error may be responsible. This chain joins TRBV2 and TRBJ1-2, with D possibly matching TRBD1 (5 bases). Germline CDR1 SNHLY, CDR2 FYNNEI. This CDR3 has 12 amino acids. CDR3 in DNA: TGTGGCAGCCTAACCGGGACGGAGGGCTACACCTTC. Its protein is CGSLTGTEGYTF.

This clonotype was counted at least ten times. The J gene is TRBJ2-6, the V gene TRBV6-2 or TRBV6-3; D gene uncertain. CDR1 and CDR2 (germline): MNHEY, SVGEGT. The germline V and J ends were trimmed by 2 bases and 2 bases, with 10 bases remaining between them. CDR3 length: 16 residues. In DNA form, the CDR3 reads TGTGCCAGCAGTTACCCTTATTCGGCTGGGGCCAACGTCCTGACTTTC. This sequence encodes CASSYPYSAGANVLTF.

In this sample, this clonotype turned up many times. The chain recombines TRBV7-2 with TRBJ1-1, with TRBD1 matching 10 bases. The V and J ends lost 3 bases and 3 bases, in that order; junction bases with no gene match: 4. This CDR3 is built from 15 residues. Germline CDR1 reads SGHTA; CDR2 reads FQGNSA. The CDR3 nucleotides are TGTGCCAGCAGCTTCGACAGGGGGCGGGACACTGAAGCTTTCTTT. Translated: CASSFDRGRDTEAFF.

This clonotype has ten or more counts. The chain employs TRBV6-1 and TRBJ2-1, with D maybe TRBD1 (5 bases). This CDR3 has 14 residues. The V end lost 9 bases, the J end lost 4 bases, and 16 bases lay between the germline ends. Germline V CDR1 and CDR2: MNHNS, SASEGT. CDR3 region: CASRGRVPYNEQFF. The CDR3 DNA sequence: TGTGCCAGTAGGGGCAGGGTCCCATACAATGAGCAGTTCTTC.

Comment on this clonotype: A much larger clone lies a single base off, so this may be a read error. The genes are TRBV5-1 and TRBJ1-1; no firm D call. This CDR3 comprises 14 residues. Germline lookup yields CDR1 SGHRS and CDR2 YFSETQ. The CDR3 loop is CASSLGQAPTEALF. The CDR3, as DNA: TGCGCCAGCAGCTTGGGTCAGGCCCCTACGGAAGCTCTCTTT.

This clonotype was seen at least ten times. The chain uses TRBV29-1 and TRBJ1-1, with D tentatively TRBD1 (5 bases). Germline V lookup: CDR1 SQVTM, CDR2 ANQGSEA. The ends were cut back, 4 bases at V and 14 bases at J, with 17 bases in the middle. The CDR3 consists of 11 residues. The CDR3 region has the DNA TGCAGCGTTGCTACAGGATTCGGTGCCTTCTTT. It is translated as CSVATGFGAFF.

This clonotype was counted at least ten times. The gene calls are TRBV7-2 and TRBJ2-1, with TRBD2 matching over 8 bases. This CDR3 comprises 17 residues. Germline-derived CDR1 and CDR2 are SGHTA and FQGNSA. J was trimmed by 4 bases and V by 5 bases; bases with no gene match: 13. CDR3 protein: CASSKRVAGGLYNEQFF. The CDR3 DNA reads TGTGCCAGCAGCAAACGTGTGGCGGGGGGTTTATACAATGAGCAGTTCTTC.

This clonotype was observed many times. The V call is TRBV12-3 or TRBV12-4, the J call TRBJ2-2; no clear D gene. The V end lost 1 base, the J end lost 5 bases, and 8 bases lay between the germline ends. The CDR3 covers 14 residues. CDR3 amino acids: CASSLGLGTGELFF. CDR3 nucleotide sequence: TGTGCCAGCAGTTTAGGTCTCGGGACCGGGGAGCTGTTTTTT.

This clonotype was counted many times. The CDR3 is CASGFGANTEAFF. For the CDR3, the DNA is TGTGCCAGCGGGTTTGGGGCGAACACTGAAGCTTTCTTT. The gene calls are TRBV6-1 and TRBJ1-1, with D tentatively TRBD1 (5 bases). Germline V gives CDR1 MNHNS, CDR2 SASEGT. The length of the CDR3 is 13 residues. The V end lost 8 bases, the J end lost 1 base, and 11 bases lay between the germline ends.

The V call is TRBV20-1, the J call TRBJ2-7; possible D gene TRBD2, 5 bases. The V end lost 6 bases, the J end lost 4 bases, and 16 bases lay between the germline ends. From germline, CDR1 is DFQATT and CDR2 SNEGSKA (reference sequence). The CDR3 totals 13 residues. In DNA form, the CDR3 reads TGCAGTGCCCGGACTTTGCGGAAATACGAGCAGTACTTC. It codes for CSARTLRKYEQYF.

In its sample, this clonotype was seen a few times. This chain joins TRBV19 and TRBJ1-6; 9 bases are shared with TRBD1. In germline, CDR1 is LNHDA, CDR2 SQIVND (reference sequence). The CDR3 totals 18 residues. After removal of 5 bases from V and 3 bases from J, the junction contained 11 bases not matched to a gene. The CDR3 is CASSPPRGGQGYNSPLHF. The CDR3 DNA reads TGTGCCAGTAGTCCACCCCGAGGGGGACAGGGCTATAATTCACCCCTCCACTTT.